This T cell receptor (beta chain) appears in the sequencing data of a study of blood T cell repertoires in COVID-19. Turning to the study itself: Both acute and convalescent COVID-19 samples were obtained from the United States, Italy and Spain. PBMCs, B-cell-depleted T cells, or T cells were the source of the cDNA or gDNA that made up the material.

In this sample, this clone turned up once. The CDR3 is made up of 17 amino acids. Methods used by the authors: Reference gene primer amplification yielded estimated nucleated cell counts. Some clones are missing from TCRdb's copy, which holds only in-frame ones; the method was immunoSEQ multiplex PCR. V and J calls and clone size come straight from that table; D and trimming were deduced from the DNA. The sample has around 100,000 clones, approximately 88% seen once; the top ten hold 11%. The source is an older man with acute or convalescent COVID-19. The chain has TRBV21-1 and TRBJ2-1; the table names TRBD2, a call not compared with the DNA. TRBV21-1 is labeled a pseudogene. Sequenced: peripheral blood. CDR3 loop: CASSKPSLAGPYNEQFF. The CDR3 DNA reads TGTGCCAGCAGCAAGCCCTCACTAGCGGGACCCTACAATGAGCAGTTCTTC.